Each of the 11 T cell receptor beta chains below was sequenced from the same sample in a study of shared clonotypes between healthy human individuals. Assay used: immunoSEQ multiplex PCR; TCRdb lists only in-frame clones, some missing. The data show approximately 2,000,000 clones, about nine tenths seen once. The sample comprised naive CD4+ T cells from PBMCs. Subset in this sample: CD45RA+ positively selected. All receptors come from a young man in good health. Some clones in this sample may be carry-over from other donors' samples.

The chain uses TRBV23-1 and TRBJ2-3, with 12 bases lining up with TRBD2. TRBV23-1 is assigned to the ORF class and has an uncertain function. Trimming removed 8 bases from V and 1 base from J; junction bases left unmatched: 4. CDR3 length: 15 amino acids. CDR3 region: CASHGTSGRTDTQYF. DNA of the CDR3: TGCGCCAGCCACGGGACTAGCGGGCGCACAGATACGCAGTATTTT.

The chain couples TRBV7-9 to TRBJ2-6; 7 bases are a match to TRBD2. This CDR3 region has 16 residues. The J segment lost 0 bases and the V segment lost 5 bases, leaving 4 bases of the junction unmatched. Germline V lookup: CDR1 SEHNR, CDR2 FQNEAQ (reference sequence). The CDR3 loop reads CASSASGYSGANVLTF. The CDR3 bases are TGTGCCAGCAGCGCTAGCGGATACTCTGGGGCCAACGTCCTGACTTTC.

V is TRBV18 and J is TRBJ2-5; possibly TRBD1 for D (6 bases). V was clipped by 3 bases and J by 4 bases, with 15 bases between them. The CDR3 covers 15 residues. CDR1 is KGHSH, CDR2 LQKENI, per germline. The CDR3 DNA reads as TGTGCCAGCTCACCCAAACAGGGAGAGGGAGAGACCCAGTACTTC. It codes for CASSPKQGEGETQYF.

The chain recombines TRBV5-1 with TRBJ2-2, with TRBD1 matching over 9 bases. Unmatched junction bases numbered 2, after V lost 1 base and J lost 7 bases. CDR3 size: 14 residues. The germline CDR1 and CDR2 sequences are SGHRS and YFSETQ. This chain's CDR3 is CASSLTGGSGELFF. CDR3 in DNA: TGCGCCAGCAGCTTGACAGGGGGCAGCGGGGAGCTGTTTTTT.

J is TRBJ2-7 and V is TRBV19; 12 bases align to TRBD2. V shed 4 bases, J shed 2 bases, and the junction held 6 bases outside the gene matches. This CDR3 has 16 amino acids. Germline V CDR1 and CDR2: LNHDA, SQIVND (reference sequence). Written as DNA, the CDR3 is TGTGCCAGTAGTACCCGACTAGCGGGAGCCCCCTACGAGCAGTACTTC. Translated, it gives CASSTRLAGAPYEQYF.

This sequence joins TRBV19 and TRBJ2-1; 9 bases align to TRBD2. The CDR3 runs 15 residues. Germline V gene lookup returns CDR1 LNHDA and CDR2 SQIVND (reference sequence). J gave up 3 bases and V 5 bases, and 5 bases lay outside the gene matches. This CDR3 is CASSGLAGYYNEQFF. The CDR3 DNA reads TGTGCCAGTAGTGGGCTAGCGGGGTACTACAATGAGCAGTTCTTC.

In its sample, this clone was seen once. In DNA, the CDR3 is TGTGCCAGCAGTTACCTGATAAGCACAGATACGCAGTATTTT. Translated: CASSYLISTDTQYF. The chain couples TRBV6-6 to TRBJ2-3; no definite D call. Germline V gene data show CDR1 as MNHNY and CDR2 as SVGAGI (reference sequence). The V and J ends lost 2 bases and 0 bases respectively, with 6 bases between them. The CDR3 spans 14 residues.

Only one count was recorded for this clone. The chain couples TRBV5-1 to TRBJ2-7; 10 nucleotides match TRBD2. Germline assignment: CDR1 SGHRS and CDR2 YFSETQ. The length of the CDR3 is 17 residues. V lost 4 bases and J lost 0; bases outside the gene matches: 10. The CDR3 loop reads CASSTKGTSVPSYEQYF. CDR3 nucleotides: TGCGCCAGCAGCACGAAAGGGACTAGCGTTCCCTCCTACGAGCAGTACTTC.

Remarks on this clone: The sample has other DNA sequences that encode this CDR3 too. The chain uses TRBV28 and TRBJ2-7, with D possibly matching TRBD1 (6 bases). Trimming took off 5 bases at V and 4 bases at J, with 9 bases between the two ends. The CDR3 extends over 12 amino acids. Germline V lookup: CDR1 MDHEN, CDR2 SYDVKM. As DNA, the CDR3 is TGTGCCAGCAGTGCACAGGGTTACGAGCAGTACTTC. Translating it yields CASSAQGYEQYF.

This clone was counted a single time. CDR3 sequence: CASSLMRGQPQHF. In DNA form, the CDR3 reads TGTGCCAGCAGCTTAATGAGGGGTCAGCCCCAGCATTTT. The chain has TRBV11-2 and TRBJ1-5, with D perhaps TRBD1 (5 bases). CDR3 length: 13 amino acids. V shed 2 bases and J shed 6 bases, with 8 bases lying between them. Germline V gene data show CDR1 as SGHAT and CDR2 as FQNNGV.

The CDR3 sequence: CASSQEASGGKDTQYF. The CDR3, as DNA: TGCGCCAGCAGCCAAGAGGCTAGCGGGGGTAAAGATACGCAGTATTTT. V and J are TRBV4-3 and TRBJ2-3, with 10 bases that match TRBD2. J lost 5 bases, V lost 0 bases, and 5 bases had no gene match. Germline CDR1 is LGHNA and CDR2 is YSLEER. This CDR3 has 16 amino acids.